This TCR beta chain was identified during a study of T-cell memory formation after mild COVID-19. As regards this clonotype: Its cognate antigen is unknown.

General observations from the study: There was no confirmation that second-wave clones peaking on day 37 were SARS-CoV-2 specific.

MiXCR, run by TCRdb on the 5' RACE reads, gives a single entry per CDR3 protein. This table has approximately 350,000 distinct CDR3 sequences, around 28% appearing once. The CDR3 loop spans 13 amino acids. V lost 6 bases and J lost 4, with 13 bases in between. Germline V gives CDR1 MNHEY, CDR2 SMNVEV (reference sequence). The rearrangement uses TRBV27 and TRBJ2-7; no reliable D call. This clonotype was obtained from an adult woman who had mild COVID-19 (a few samples of this study predate the infection). Cell type and time point are not known. The sample consisted of PBMCs or a T cell subset sorted from them (not recorded which). The CDR3 DNA sequence: TGTGCCAGCAGCCCCGGTAGTGGTTACGAGCAGTACTTC. Its protein is CASSPGSGYEQYF.